A single sample is the source of the 28 T cell receptor beta chains below, sequenced in a study of human T cells and chemical hapten exposure. Indicated time point: patch test 1, 2 weeks after DPC sensitization. Documented treatment: therapeutic diphenylcyclopropenone sensitization with weekly scalp DPC. Unfractionated whole blood was the source from which total RNA was extracted. TCRdb passed the RACE reads through MiXCR, listing each CDR3 protein once. The sample records over 35,000 distinct CDR3 sequences, over 3.5% being singletons. The sample consisted of whole blood, taken in connection with sensitization to the hapten diphenylcyclopropenone (DPC). Receptors originate from a man aged 45 to 65 with alopecia areata. Some clones in this sample may be carry-over from other donors' samples.

The sample holds many counts of this clonotype. The chain recombines TRBV2 with TRBJ2-1; 7 bases align to TRBD2. From germline, CDR1 is SNHLY and CDR2 FYNNEI. This CDR3 is built from 15 residues. J gave up 5 bases and V 6 bases, and 10 bases lay outside the gene matches. CDR3 region: CASRVERGVNNEQFF. DNA for the CDR3: TGTGCCAGCAGAGTCGAGCGGGGAGTTAACAATGAGCAGTTCTTC. The full variable domain, in which reference TRBV2 and TRBJ2-1 provide the parts outside the CDR3, is EPEVTQTPSHQVTQMGQEVILRCVPISNHLYFYWYRQILGQKVEFLVSFYNNEISEKSEIFDDQFSVERPDGSNFTLKIRSTKLEDSAMYFCASRVERGVNNEQFFGPGTRLTVL.

This clonotype was found many times. The chain recombines TRBV28 with TRBJ1-2; D is possibly TRBD1 (6 bases). This CDR3 region has 16 residues. V lost 7 bases and J 0 bases, leaving 18 bases between the germline ends. CDR1 is MDHEN and CDR2 is SYDVKM in the germline V gene. The DNA of the CDR3 is TGTGCCAGCATGAAGACTGCAGGGGTCCCTAACTATGGCTACACCTTC. It translates to CASMKTAGVPNYGYTF.

This clonotype was counted ten times or more. The J gene is TRBJ1-1, the V gene TRBV6-4, with D possibly TRBD1 on 5 matching bases. CDR3 length equals 13 residues. CDR1 is MRHNA, CDR2 SNTAGT, per germline. V lost 3 bases and J 4 bases, leaving 9 bases between the germline ends. The CDR3 reads CASSEGQATEAFF. In DNA, the CDR3 is TGTGCCAGCAGTGAGGGGCAGGCCACTGAAGCTTTCTTT.

Concerning this clonotype: A read error is possible here, since a much larger clone lies one base away. V is TRBV10-1 and J is TRBJ1-1; D gene uncertain. V was pared by 6 bases and J by 1 base, with 6 bases between. Germline CDR1 reads WNHNN; CDR2 reads SYGVQD (reference sequence). The CDR3 loop spans 12 amino acids. The CDR3 spells CASRGTNTEAFF. Written as DNA, the CDR3 is TGCGCCAGCAGGGGAACGAACACTGAAGCTTTCTTT.

The chain links TRBV7-6 to TRBJ2-1; D call uncertain. Germline CDR1 SGHVS, CDR2 FNYEAQ. The CDR3 runs 13 residues. V lost 1 base and J lost 10, with 11 bases in between. The CDR3 DNA reads as TGTGCCAGCAGCTTAGAGATCATAGGGGAGCAGTTCTTC. This sequence encodes CASSLEIIGEQFF. Based on the CDR3 plus reference TRBV7-6 and TRBJ2-1, the full variable domain is GAGVSQSPRYKVTKRGQDVALRCDPISGHVSLYWYRQALGQGPEFLTYFNYEAQQDKSGLPNDRFSAERPEGSISTLTIQRTEQRDSAMYRCASSLEIIGEQFFGPGTRLTVL.

This clonotype was picked up many times. J is TRBJ1-1 and V is TRBV4-2; 9 bases align to TRBD1. This CDR3 contains 13 residues. Per the germline V gene, CDR1 is LGHNA and CDR2 is YNFKEQ. Trimming removed 1 base from V and 6 bases from J; junction bases left unmatched: 0. In nucleotides, the CDR3 is TGTGCCAGCAGCCAAGGGGACAGGGCTGAAGCTTTCTTT. This sequence encodes CASSQGDRAEAFF.

This clonotype was observed many times. The chain couples TRBV28 to TRBJ2-1; 10 bases match TRBD2. CDR1 and CDR2 from the germline V gene are MDHEN and SYDVKM. This CDR3 contains 15 residues. The ends lost 4 bases at V and 8 bases at J; junction bases unmatched: 8. The CDR3 spells CASSSSGRVVYEQFF. The CDR3 coding sequence is TGTGCCAGCAGTTCTAGCGGGAGAGTGGTCTATGAGCAGTTCTTC.

This clonotype was picked up many times. The gene calls are TRBV14 and TRBJ1-6; 9 nucleotides agree with TRBD1. J lost 9 bases, V lost 5 bases, and 8 bases had no gene match. The CDR3 has 15 residues. CDR1 is SGHDN, CDR2 FVKESK, per germline. CDR3 sequence (DNA): TGTGCCAGCAGCTCTGCGACAGGGGGGCGTTCACCCCTCCACTTT. This codes for CASSSATGGRSPLHF.

The chain has TRBV20-1 and TRBJ2-3; no firm D call. Germline values: CDR1 DFQATT, CDR2 SNEGSKA (reference sequence). This CDR3 spans 15 amino acids. Trimming removed 0 bases at V and 0 bases at J, with 10 bases between. As DNA, the CDR3 is TGCAGTGCTAGAGATGCCCTCAGTAGCACAGATACGCAGTATTTT. This translates into CSARDALSSTDTQYF.

This clonotype showed up many times. The chain uses TRBV30 and TRBJ2-7; perhaps TRBD1 as D (6 bases). Between the trimmed V and J ends, which lost 1 base and 1 base, there was a span of 8 bases. The CDR3 has 13 residues. In germline, CDR1 is GTSNPN, CDR2 SVGIG (reference sequence). Written as DNA, the CDR3 is TGTGCCTGGAGTGGAGGGGGATCCTACGAGCAGTACTTC. It codes for CAWSGGGSYEQYF.

This clonotype appeared many times. The chain combines TRBV20-1 with TRBJ2-7; possible D gene TRBD2, 5 bases. Germline V gives CDR1 DFQATT, CDR2 SNEGSKA (reference sequence). The CDR3 sequence is 14 residues long. The germline V and J ends were trimmed by 0 bases and 3 bases, with 12 bases remaining between them. The CDR3 is CSARDPTRSYEQYF. CDR3 sequence (DNA): TGCAGTGCTAGAGATCCCACTAGGAGCTACGAGCAGTACTTC.

This clonotype has at least ten counts. The CDR3 DNA is TGCGCCAGCAGCTTTGAAGAGACCCAGTACTTC. This encodes CASSFEETQYF. V and J are TRBV5-1 and TRBJ2-5; D call uncertain. Germline CDR1 SGHRS, CDR2 YFSETQ. V lost 2 bases and J 3 bases, leaving 2 bases between the germline ends. The CDR3 covers 11 residues.

At least ten counts were recorded for this clonotype. The chain couples TRBV25-1 to TRBJ1-2; maybe TRBD1 (5 bases). This CDR3 contains 15 residues. V gave up 3 bases and J gave up 2 bases, with 13 bases separating them. CDR1 and CDR2 (germline): MGHDK, SYGVNS. The CDR3 protein is CASSDRQKRNYGYTF. The CDR3 DNA is TGTGCCAGCAGTGACCGACAGAAACGAAACTATGGCTACACCTTC.

This clonotype was counted at least ten times. This chain links TRBV10-3 with TRBJ2-1; D unresolved. Trimming removed 0 bases at V and 5 bases at J, with 11 bases between. This CDR3 comprises 15 residues. Germline V gives CDR1 ENHRY, CDR2 SYGVKD. The chain's CDR3 is CAISESGMSNNEQFF. CDR3 nucleotides: TGTGCCATCAGTGAGTCGGGTATGTCCAACAATGAGCAGTTCTTC.

This clonotype was seen a handful of times. The V gene is TRBV7-2, the J gene TRBJ2-2, with a weak D call TRBD2 (6 bases). This CDR3 has 15 amino acids. Per the germline V gene, CDR1 is SGHTA and CDR2 is FQGNSA. Trimming took off 5 bases at V and 4 bases at J, with 14 bases between the two ends. The CDR3 is CASSPGGAPTGELFF. The DNA of the CDR3 is TGTGCCAGCAGCCCCGGCGGGGCGCCCACCGGGGAGCTGTTTTTT.

This clonotype was seen ten or more times. The V call is TRBV29-1, the J call TRBJ2-7; perhaps D is TRBD1 or TRBD2 (5 bases each). The germline gives CDR1 SQVTM, CDR2 ANQGSEA. CDR3 length equals 16 residues. Trimming cost V 0 bases and J 4 bases, with 19 bases left between them. The CDR3 DNA is TGCAGCGTTGAAGATGGGACGGCAGGTGAGAGATACGAGCAGTACTTC. Its protein product is CSVEDGTAGERYEQYF.

This clonotype was seen repeatedly, ten times or more. V is TRBV6-2 or TRBV6-3 and J is TRBJ1-4; 10 positions match TRBD1. The CDR3 totals 15 residues. Germline V gene lookup returns CDR1 MNHEY and CDR2 SVGEGT. V was pared by 5 bases and J by 11 bases, with 11 bases of the junction left unmatched. The CDR3 spells CASSLTGQGVRKLFF. CDR3 coding DNA: TGTGCCAGCAGTCTGACCGGACAGGGGGTGCGGAAACTGTTTTTT.

This clonotype was observed many times. This sequence joins TRBV3-1 and TRBJ2-3; no reliable D call. The V end lost 3 bases, the J end lost 0 bases, and 7 bases lay between the germline ends. The CDR3 runs 14 residues. Germline V CDR1 and CDR2: LGHDT, YNNKEL (reference sequence). The CDR3 region is CASSHSDSTDTQYF. The CDR3 DNA reads as TGTGCCAGCAGCCACAGTGATAGCACAGATACGCAGTATTTT.

Many counts were recorded for this clonotype. The rearrangement uses TRBV20-1 and TRBJ1-4; D perhaps matches TRBD1 (5 bases). The CDR3 contains 16 residues. In germline, CDR1 is DFQATT, CDR2 SNEGSKA (reference sequence). Trimming took off 0 bases at V and 4 bases at J, with 15 bases between the two ends. The CDR3 loop is CSARDARREGNEKLFF. The DNA of the CDR3 is TGCAGTGCTAGAGATGCCCGCAGGGAGGGTAATGAAAAACTGTTTTTT.

At least ten counts were recorded for this clonotype. The rearrangement joins TRBV7-9 to TRBJ2-3; TRBD2 matches 10 bases. After removal of 4 bases from V and 3 bases from J, the junction contained 13 bases not matched to a gene. CDR1 is SEHNR, CDR2 FQNEAQ, per germline (reference sequence). The CDR3 has 18 residues. The DNA of the CDR3 is TGTGCCAGCAGCTCATACCGGGCCAGGACTAGCGGTACAGATACGCAGTATTTT. Amino acid sequence: CASSSYRARTSGTDTQYF.

The gene calls are TRBV13 and TRBJ1-4; 7 bases are shared with TRBD1. V was pared by 5 bases and J by 8 bases, with 17 bases of the junction left unmatched. The CDR3 is 17 residues long. In germline, CDR1 is PRHDT, CDR2 FYEKMQ (reference sequence). CDR3 sequence: CASSGKRQGGIGEKLFF. As DNA, the CDR3 is TGTGCCAGCAGCGGGAAGCGACAGGGTGGCATAGGGGAAAAACTGTTTTTT.

This clonotype was detected only a few times. V is TRBV6-2 or TRBV6-3 and J is TRBJ1-1; D not certain. Trimming stripped 2 bases from V and 1 base from J, with 5 bases between. In germline, CDR1 is MNHEY, CDR2 SVGEGT. The CDR3 is made up of 13 amino acids. The CDR3 bases are TGTGCCAGCAGTTACAGGCAGAACACTGAAGCTTTCTTT. Residues: CASSYRQNTEAFF.

This clonotype was seen at least ten times. This CDR3 reads CASSQADEKLFF. The CDR3 DNA sequence: TGTGCCAGCAGTCAGGCCGACGAAAAACTGTTTTTT. The chain links TRBV28 to TRBJ1-4, with D hard to call. V lost 5 bases and J 8 bases, leaving 9 bases between the germline ends. In germline, CDR1 is MDHEN, CDR2 SYDVKM. CDR3 size: 12 residues.

This clonotype came up a few times. V usage is TRBV12-3 or TRBV12-4 and J usage is TRBJ2-1, with a tentative D call TRBD1 (5 bases). The CDR3 totals 12 residues. Deletions cut 3 bases from V and 9 bases from J, with 9 bases between. CDR3 DNA: TGTGCCAGCAGTTTCAGGGTGGGTGAGCAGTTCTTC. This gives the protein CASSFRVGEQFF.

This clonotype has at least ten counts. V gene TRBV14 combines with J gene TRBJ1-1; TRBD1 is a possible D gene (6 bases). The V and J ends lost 1 base and 5 bases respectively, with 11 bases between them. The CDR3 spans 14 residues. Germline CDR1 and CDR2: SGHDN and FVKESK. In DNA form, the CDR3 reads TGTGCCAGCAGCCAAGGGACAGAGGGGACTGAAGCTTTCTTT. Protein product: CASSQGTEGTEAFF.

This clonotype was observed many times. The chain is built from TRBV6-6 and TRBJ2-1, with 8 bases fitting TRBD1. The CDR3 loop spans 15 amino acids. With 5 bases clipped from V and 9 bases from J, the junction kept 12 bases outside the gene matches. Germline assignment: CDR1 MNHNY and CDR2 SVGAGI (reference sequence). The CDR3 DNA is TGTGCCAGCAGTATGGGACAGGTGTCCTTTGGTGAGCAGTTCTTC. Protein: CASSMGQVSFGEQFF.

This clonotype showed up just a few times. The chain combines TRBV12-3 or TRBV12-4 with TRBJ1-4; tentative D call: TRBD1 (6 bases). V was trimmed by 6 bases and J by 7 bases, leaving 21 bases between them. The CDR3 totals 16 residues. The CDR3 DNA reads as TGTGCCAGCAGCCCCAGTTACAGGGTTAGGGGTGAAAAACTGTTTTTT. It yields the protein CASSPSYRVRGEKLFF.

This clonotype was detected ten times or more. This chain uses TRBV12-3 or TRBV12-4 with TRBJ1-5; tentative D call: TRBD1 (5 bases). Between the trimmed V and J ends, which lost 3 bases and 6 bases, there was a span of 9 bases. This CDR3 comprises 13 residues. The CDR3 region has the DNA TGTGCCAGCAGTTTGGGGGAGGGTCAGCCCCAGCATTTT. This sequence encodes CASSLGEGQPQHF.